This passage covers 15 T cell receptor beta chains from one sample sequenced in a study of post-analysis software for immune sequencing data. General study points: Five or six TRBV segments, TRBV5-6, TRBV5-1 and TRBV20-1 among them, were found more frequent in patients than controls.

These receptors are not linked to any known antigen. cDNA libraries for TCR beta contained unique molecular identifiers. A single record per CDR3 protein comes from TCRdb applying MiXCR to the PCR reads. The table lists hundreds of thousands of distinct CDR3 sequences, roughly 47% of them singletons, with under 2% in the top ten. The sequencing input was blood. The source is a girl under 18 with multiple sclerosis.

The chain links TRBV7-9 to TRBJ2-1; D is ambiguous. The germline V and J ends were trimmed by 0 bases and 8 bases, with 11 bases remaining between them. Germline CDR1 and CDR2: SEHNR and FQNEAQ (reference sequence). This CDR3 region has 14 residues. The CDR3 DNA sequence: TGTGCCAGCAGCTTAGCCAATTCAAGGGATGAGCAGTTCTTC. Translating gives CASSLANSRDEQFF.

In this sample, this clonotype turned up a few times. This rearrangement joins TRBV7-2 to TRBJ2-7; 7 nucleotides align to TRBD2. The CDR3 is 12 amino acids. After removal of 6 bases from V and 6 bases from J, the junction contained 5 bases not matched to a gene. The germline V gene encodes CDR1 SGHTA and CDR2 FQGNSA. CDR3: CASRLGGSEQYF. The DNA for the CDR3 is TGTGCCAGCAGGTTGGGGGGGTCCGAGCAGTACTTC.

This clonotype was recorded once. V is TRBV25-1 and J is TRBJ2-3; 7 bases agree with TRBD1. The germline CDR1 and CDR2 sequences are MGHDK and SYGVNS. V dropped 2 bases and J dropped 5; count of bases not matched to a gene: 7. The CDR3 has 15 residues. CDR3 sequence: CASSEGRQGIDTQYF. The CDR3 DNA follows: TGTGCCAGCAGTGAAGGGAGACAGGGCATAGATACGCAGTATTTT. Combining the CDR3 with reference TRBV25-1 and TRBJ2-3 gives the whole variable domain EADIYQTPRYLVIGTGKKITLECSQTMGHDKMYWYQQDPGMELHLIHYSYGVNSTEKGDLSSESTVSRIRTEHFPLTLESARPSHTSQYLCASSEGRQGIDTQYFGPGTRLTVL.

This rearrangement joins TRBV6-1 to TRBJ2-1; D possibly corresponds to TRBD2 (5 bases). This CDR3 has 16 amino acids. Deletions cut 7 bases from V and 0 bases from J, with 16 bases between. Germline CDR1 is MNHNS and CDR2 is SASEGT. Here the CDR3 DNA reads TGTGCCAGCATTATAGGACGGGAAACCTCCTACAATGAGCAGTTCTTC. Protein: CASIIGRETSYNEQFF.

The chain couples TRBV6-5 to TRBJ1-1; D remains ambiguous. The CDR3 length is 14 residues. Germline CDR1 reads MNHEY; CDR2 reads SVGAGI. Trimming stripped 5 bases from V and 7 bases from J, with 17 bases between. CDR3 nucleotides: TGTGCCAGCAGTAAACCGACAAGCACCCTTGAAGCTTTCTTT. This codes for CASSKPTSTLEAFF.

The gene calls are TRBV2 and TRBJ2-3; D is possibly TRBD1 (6 bases). CDR3 length: 15 residues. V was cut by 6 bases and J by 3 bases, with 16 bases left in between. Per germline, CDR1 SNHLY and CDR2 FYNNEI. CDR3 bases: TGTGCCAGCAGGCCCCAGGGGAAGGCGACAGATACGCAGTATTTT. The encoded protein is CASRPQGKATDTQYF.

This chain joins TRBV6-2 or TRBV6-3 and TRBJ2-5; tentative D call: TRBD2 (6 bases). The CDR3 runs 15 residues. Between the trimmed V and J ends, which lost 5 bases and 1 base, there was a span of 14 bases. The germline V gene has CDR1 MNHEY and CDR2 SVGEGT. The CDR3 DNA sequence: TGTGCCAGCAGTCCCATGGGGGGAATCCAAGAGACCCAGTACTTC. It specifies CASSPMGGIQETQYF.

The chain carries TRBV10-3 and TRBJ2-1, with D perhaps matching TRBD2 (5 bases). Trimming stripped 9 bases from V and 0 bases from J, with 15 bases between. Germline-derived CDR1 and CDR2 are ENHRY and SYGVKD. The CDR3 runs to 15 residues. The CDR3 DNA reads as TGTGCCATAAGGAGCGGAGGAAGCTCCTACAATGAGCAGTTCTTC. It specifies CAIRSGGSSYNEQFF.

This clonotype was picked up a small number of times. The genes are TRBV9 and TRBJ2-3; 8 nucleotides agree with TRBD1. Trimming removed 4 bases from V and 1 base from J; junction bases left unmatched: 8. The CDR3 is 16 residues long. Germline CDR1 is SGDLS and CDR2 is YYNGEE. The CDR3 sequence is CASSSYQGARTDTQYF. CDR3 sequence (DNA): TGTGCCAGCAGCTCATATCAGGGGGCTCGCACAGATACGCAGTATTTT.

The chain combines TRBV5-1 with TRBJ2-5, with 9 nucleotides matching TRBD2. Germline loops: CDR1 SGHRS, CDR2 YFSETQ. This CDR3 region has 16 residues. With V trimmed by 4 bases and J by 0 bases, 7 bases remained unmatched. The CDR3 loop is CASSLLGTSNQETQYF. The CDR3 DNA reads as TGCGCCAGCAGCCTCTTAGGGACTAGCAACCAAGAGACCCAGTACTTC.

The V call is TRBV12-3 or TRBV12-4, the J call TRBJ2-4, with TRBD1 identical over 7 bases. The CDR3 sequence is 15 residues long. Unmatched junction bases numbered 12, after V lost 8 bases and J lost 5 bases. The CDR3 protein is CASGVIGTEENIQYF. The CDR3 nucleotides read TGTGCCAGCGGGGTAATCGGGACAGAAGAAAACATTCAGTACTTC.

V usage is TRBV28 and J usage is TRBJ2-1, with D perhaps TRBD1 (6 bases). V was trimmed by 2 bases and J by 5 bases, leaving 10 bases between them. The length of the CDR3 is 14 residues. The germline V gene encodes CDR1 MDHEN and CDR2 SYDVKM. CDR3 sequence reads: CASSLPQGDNEQFF. The CDR3 DNA sequence: TGTGCCAGCAGTTTACCACAGGGAGACAATGAGCAGTTCTTC. The variable domain in full, completed from reference TRBV28 and TRBJ2-1, reads DVKVTQSSRYLVKRTGEKVFLECVQDMDHENMFWYRQDPGLGLRLIYFSYDVKMKEKGDIPEGYSVSREKKERFSLILESASTNQTSMYLCASSLPQGDNEQFFGPGTRLTVL.

At least ten counts were recorded for this clonotype. V is TRBV3-1 and J is TRBJ2-3; possibly TRBD2 for D (5 bases). Germline V gene data show CDR1 as LGHDT and CDR2 as YNNKEL (reference sequence). The V end lost 4 bases, the J end lost 3 bases, and 8 bases lay between the germline ends. The CDR3 loop spans 13 amino acids. CDR3 sequence: CASSRSGTDTQYF. CDR3 DNA sequence: TGTGCCAGCAGCCGGAGCGGAACAGATACGCAGTATTTT.

The chain is built from TRBV30 and TRBJ1-5; weak D call: TRBD1 (6 bases). Trimming stripped 3 bases from V and 0 bases from J, with 12 bases between. CDR3 length equals 15 residues. CDR1 GTSNPN and CDR2 SVGIG come from the germline V gene (reference sequence). The DNA of the CDR3 is TGTGCCTGGAGCCCGGACAGAAATAGCAATCAGCCCCAGCATTTT. It encodes CAWSPDRNSNQPQHF.

The chain has TRBV5-1 and TRBJ2-1, with D uncertain. The germline V and J ends were trimmed by 4 bases and 0 bases, with 14 bases remaining between them. CDR3 length equals 16 residues. CDR1 and CDR2 from the germline V gene are SGHRS and YFSETQ. The CDR3: CASSLSDLTSYNEQFF. CDR3 DNA: TGCGCCAGCAGCCTCTCTGACTTGACCTCCTACAATGAGCAGTTCTTC.